This T cell receptor (beta chain) appears in the sequencing data of a study of T cell repertoires in cytomegalovirus infection (dated by TCRdb to the late 2010s). Regarding the complete study: The HLA type of each donor mattered for the analysis, because public TCR beta signatures pointed to carriage of CMV infection along with the matching HLA type. On the study overall, not on this receptor specifically: Cumulative frequency of public TCR beta family members discriminated carriers of CMV infection plus the relevant HLA type in this cohort and an independent approximately 360-donor cohort. The ex vivo response was dominated by HLA-C-restricted CMV-specific TCR beta clonotypes, and the single most frequent clonotype in two of eight donors was supplied by these HLA-C-restricted clonotypes.

TCRdb records Illumina HiSeq 1500 as the sequencer. TCRdb reprocessing: public reads trimmed at Q25 with fastp, clones called with MiXCR, in-frame beta chains kept. CDR3 protein duplicates are merged, each entry listing the most common genes and DNA. The sample yields around 450,000 distinct CDR3 sequences; roughly a third were counted once. The top ten hold roughly 13% of the sample. Details on this clonotype: No cognate antigen has been identified for it. Within one base of it there is no much larger clone, and no base qualities were kept.

Trimming leaves V shorter by 5 bases and J shorter by 0 bases, with the junction holding 9 bases beyond the gene matches. Via the germline V gene (reference sequence), CDR1 is SEHNR and CDR2 FQNEAQ. Reading from cysteine to phenylalanine, the CDR3 counts 16 amino acids. The sequence is cut down to CDR3 DNA, 48 bases in frame from base 1. This sequence uses TRBV7-9 and TRBJ2-7; TRBD1 matches 8 bases in the middle. This receptor was obtained from a human donor in good health (CMV status not recorded). Some clones in this sample may be carry-over from other donors' samples. The sequencing sample was made of PBMCs. The bases are TGTGCCAGCAGCCCTGGGACAGGACTTACCTCCTACGAGCAGTACTTC. This codes for CASSPGTGLTSYEQYF.